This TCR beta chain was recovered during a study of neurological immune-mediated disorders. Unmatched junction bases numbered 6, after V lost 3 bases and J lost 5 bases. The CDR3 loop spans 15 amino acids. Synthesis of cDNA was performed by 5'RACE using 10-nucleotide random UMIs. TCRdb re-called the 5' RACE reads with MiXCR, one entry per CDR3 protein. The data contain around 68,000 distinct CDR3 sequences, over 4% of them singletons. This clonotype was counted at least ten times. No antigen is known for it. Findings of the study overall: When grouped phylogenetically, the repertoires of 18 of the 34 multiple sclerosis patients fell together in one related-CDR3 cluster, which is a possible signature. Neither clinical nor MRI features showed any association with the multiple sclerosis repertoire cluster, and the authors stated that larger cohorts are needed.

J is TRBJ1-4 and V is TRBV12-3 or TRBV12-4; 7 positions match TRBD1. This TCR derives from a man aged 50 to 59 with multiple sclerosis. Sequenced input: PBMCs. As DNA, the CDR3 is TGTGCCAGCAGTTTTAACAGGGGAGGAAATGAAAAACTGTTTTTT. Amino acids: CASSFNRGGNEKLFF.